This TCR beta chain was found in a study of T cells expressing NK-cell markers. Study-wide context: Out of eight donors sequenced, seven tested HCMV-seropositive and the remaining one seronegative.

On this clonotype itself: The antigen is undetermined.

The CDR3 sequence is 18 residues long. Germline V lookup: CDR1 SGHTA, CDR2 FQGTGA. TCRdb derives one entry per CDR3 protein from the 5' RACE reads, leaving out DNA. The sample has about 380,000 distinct CDR3 sequences. Whole-study findings and limits: Dominant NKG2C+ clonotypes in roughly 6 donors made up about 1.0-7.0% of CD8+ T cells.

The TCR comes from a man between 18 and 69 years old in good health. The source material was blood T cells: a sorted CD56 or NKG2C T cell subset, CD4+ or CD8+ T cells, or bulk PBMC T cells (not recorded which). The chain is built from TRBV7-3 and TRBJ2-1; TCRdb outputs TRBD2, but without DNA this stays unchecked. The CDR3 protein is CASSSPQYSGGQDNEQFF.